A selection of T cell receptor beta chains follows, all from one sample in a study of blood T cell repertoires in COVID-19. The assay was immunoSEQ multiplex PCR, and TCRdb's table has in-frame clones only and misses some. The data contain 150,000 or so clones, roughly 80% of them singletons. Material for sequencing was PBMCs or T cells enriched from blood (not recorded which). The receptors stem from a woman aged 55-69 years who had recovered from COVID-19. The CDR3 runs from the conserved cysteine through the conserved F or W.

v_call: TRBV2; j_call: TRBJ2-7; cdr3_aa: CASSAERGLYEQYF
v_call: TRBV3-1/TRBV3-2; j_call: TRBJ2-4; cdr3_aa: CASSHWTSVNVDIQYF
v_call: TRBV6-2/TRBV6-3; j_call: TRBJ1-2; cdr3_aa: CASSLGGNGYTF
v_call: TRBV5-6; j_call: TRBJ2-3; cdr3_aa: CASSSAPLAGLTDTQYF
v_call: TRBV7-9; j_call: TRBJ1-6; cdr3_aa: CASSPQGDNSPLHF
v_call: TRBV18; j_call: TRBJ1-5; cdr3_aa: CASSVGILNQPQHF
v_call: TRBV30; j_call: TRBJ1-3; cdr3_aa: CAWTNTGSDRNTIYF
v_call: TRBV19; j_call: TRBJ2-1; cdr3_aa: CASSTRGLAGDEQFF
v_call: TRBV6-4; j_call: TRBJ2-7; cdr3_aa: CASSDSRSAGGYEQYF
v_call: TRBV10-2; j_call: TRBJ1-4; cdr3_aa: CASSDQTAANEKLFF
v_call: TRBV27; j_call: TRBJ1-5; cdr3_aa: CASSPEPYSNQPQHF
v_call: TRBV15; j_call: TRBJ1-2; cdr3_aa: CATSRDGGGYTF
v_call: TRBV15; j_call: TRBJ1-2; cdr3_aa: CATSNREQGIYGYTF
v_call: TRBV27; j_call: TRBJ2-1; cdr3_aa: CASRGRGQFF
v_call: TRBV18; j_call: TRBJ1-2; cdr3_aa: CASSPTGGYNYGYTF
v_call: TRBV21-1; j_call: TRBJ2-7; cdr3_aa: CASSKRPKLRPYEQYF
v_call: TRBV2; j_call: TRBJ1-2; cdr3_aa: CASSLDTNYGYTF
v_call: TRBV21-1; j_call: TRBJ1-4; cdr3_aa: CASTRSSYRDNSSNEKLFF
v_call: TRBV7-6; j_call: TRBJ2-1; cdr3_aa: CASSLGLGGVREQFF
v_call: TRBV4-2; j_call: TRBJ2-3; cdr3_aa: CASGESSGGPDTQYF
v_call: TRBV27; j_call: TRBJ1-2; cdr3_aa: CASSLVFGGGYTF
v_call: TRBV5-4; j_call: TRBJ1-1; cdr3_aa: CASSLVRSTGRRSAEAFF
v_call: TRBV11-2; j_call: TRBJ1-6; cdr3_aa: CASSLAGGYNSPLHF
v_call: TRBV6-2/TRBV6-3; j_call: TRBJ2-2; cdr3_aa: CASSSGGPVNTGELFF
v_call: TRBV19; j_call: TRBJ2-3; cdr3_aa: CASSDTSTDTQYF
v_call: TRBV7-6; j_call: TRBJ2-7; cdr3_aa: CASSLAVNGVHEQYF
v_call: TRBV18; j_call: TRBJ2-2; cdr3_aa: CASSQTGQDNTGELFF
v_call: TRBV19; j_call: TRBJ2-2; cdr3_aa: CASSIWGQGALGELFF
v_call: TRBV27; j_call: TRBJ2-2; cdr3_aa: CASSLNGGNTGELFF
v_call: TRBV6-5; j_call: TRBJ1-1; cdr3_aa: CASSYQGVGVGTEAFF
v_call: TRBV19; j_call: TRBJ1-5; cdr3_aa: CASSIRGVDQPQHF
v_call: TRBV4-1; j_call: TRBJ1-2; cdr3_aa: CASSQDQGVYGYTF
v_call: TRBV7-2; j_call: TRBJ2-5; cdr3_aa: CASTKPTEQETQYF
v_call: TRBV7-9; j_call: TRBJ2-3; cdr3_aa: CASSFGGLNTDTQYF
v_call: TRBV18; j_call: TRBJ2-5; cdr3_aa: CASSLGQRETQYF
v_call: TRBV5-1; j_call: TRBJ2-5; cdr3_aa: CASSLSLAGGRETQYF
v_call: TRBV2; j_call: TRBJ2-7; cdr3_aa: CASSEVLGAVEQYF
v_call: TRBV13; j_call: TRBJ2-3; cdr3_aa: CASSLGTGGPADTQYF
v_call: TRBV6-5; j_call: TRBJ2-3; cdr3_aa: CASRTSGGADTQYF
v_call: TRBV3-1/TRBV3-2; j_call: TRBJ2-7; cdr3_aa: CASSPRTATYEQYF
v_call: TRBV7-2; j_call: TRBJ2-7; cdr3_aa: CASSLSGGEQYF
v_call: TRBV7-9; j_call: TRBJ1-5; cdr3_aa: CASSLSVNNQPQHF
v_call: TRBV29-1; j_call: TRBJ2-7; cdr3_aa: CSVAGALGLASSYEQYF
v_call: TRBV7-2; j_call: TRBJ1-3; cdr3_aa: CASSLRGSGNTIYF
v_call: TRBV18; j_call: TRBJ1-1; cdr3_aa: CASSFGTEAFF
v_call: TRBV21-1; j_call: TRBJ2-1; cdr3_aa: CASSNSSGGAKSSYNEQFF
v_call: TRBV27; j_call: TRBJ2-7; cdr3_aa: CASSSLTVRPYEQYF
v_call: TRBV27; j_call: TRBJ2-1; cdr3_aa: CASRRLAGGKNNEQFF
v_call: TRBV5-4; j_call: TRBJ1-2; cdr3_aa: CASSPSRGVNYGYTF
v_call: TRBV5-8; j_call: TRBJ2-3; cdr3_aa: CASSSPRSQGYTQYF
v_call: TRBV6-5; j_call: TRBJ1-2; cdr3_aa: CATQAPGQGLGGYTF
v_call: TRBV25-1; j_call: TRBJ2-7; cdr3_aa: CASSEYLASYEQYF
v_call: TRBV19; j_call: TRBJ1-3; cdr3_aa: CASSINRSGNTIYF
v_call: TRBV5-4; j_call: TRBJ1-1; cdr3_aa: CASSLEGLGQGNTEAFF
v_call: TRBV2; j_call: TRBJ1-5; cdr3_aa: CASARAANQPQHF
v_call: TRBV7-2; j_call: TRBJ2-3; cdr3_aa: CASSLNGGTTDTQYF
v_call: TRBV19; j_call: TRBJ2-1; cdr3_aa: CASSMAANEQFF
v_call: TRBV10-1; j_call: TRBJ2-3; cdr3_aa: CASSEGGQGTNTQYF